The 28 T cell receptor beta chains in this list originate from one sample, sequenced in a study of breast tumors, draining lymph nodes, adjacent tissues. Each CDR3 protein is one row after TCRdb ran MiXCR on the multiplex PCR reads. The table shows 26,000 or so distinct CDR3 sequences, with about 24% occurring only once. The sample taken for sequencing was breast tumor tissue. The origin of the receptors is a female donor with breast cancer. Some clones in this sample may be carry-over from other donors' samples.

The sample holds many counts of this clonotype. The chain combines TRBV7-2 with TRBJ1-4; TRBD1 agrees at 7 bases. V lost 5 bases, J lost 8 bases, and 8 bases stayed unmatched. The CDR3 has 14 amino acids. The V gene's germline CDR1 is SGHTA and CDR2 FQGNSA. CDR3 loop: CASSPGGGGEKLFF. The CDR3 bases are TGTGCCAGCAGCCCAGGGGGGGGAGGCGAAAAACTGTTTTTT.

This clonotype was seen repeatedly, ten times or more. At one of its ends the junction is not consistent with the germline gene, which may arise from a read error. This chain joins TRBV7-7 and TRBJ2-2; D ambiguous. The CDR3 has 15 amino acids. Per germline, CDR1 SSHAT and CDR2 FNYEAQ (reference sequence). This CDR3 is CASSLSPAEGGELFF. The CDR3 nucleotides are TGTGCTAGCAGCTTATCCCCCGCCGAAGGTGGGGAGCTGTTTTTT. The full variable domain, in which reference TRBV7-7 and TRBJ2-2 provide the parts outside the CDR3, is GAGVSQSPRYKVTKRGQDVTLRCDPISSHATLYWYQQALGQGPEFLTYFNYEAQPDKSGLPSDRFSAERPEGSISTLTIQRTEQRDSAMYRCASSLSPAEGGELFFGEGSRLTVL.

Turning to this clonotype: Just one base apart from a much larger clone, this may be a read error. The V and J genes are TRBV18 and TRBJ2-3, with D perhaps matching TRBD1 (6 bases). V lost 7 bases, J lost 1 base, and 12 bases lay in between. This CDR3 has 14 amino acids. Germline loops: CDR1 KGHSH, CDR2 LQKENI. CDR3 DNA: TGTGCCAGCTTACCCCCAGGGGGCACAGATACGCAGTATTTT. It is translated as CASLPPGGTDTQYF.

The chain joins TRBV30 to TRBJ2-1; D remains unclear. Per the germline V gene, CDR1 is GTSNPN and CDR2 is SVGIG (reference sequence). V lost 3 bases and J lost 2, with 8 bases in between. The CDR3 totals 13 residues. CDR3 coding DNA: TGTGCCTGGAGCTTCGGCGCCTACAATGAGCAGTTCTTC. Its protein is CAWSFGAYNEQFF.

The J gene is TRBJ2-2, the V gene TRBV29-1; D possibly corresponds to TRBD2 (7 bases). Trimming removed 0 bases from V and 10 bases from J, with 18 bases in between. The CDR3 runs to 15 residues. Germline values: CDR1 SQVTM, CDR2 ANQGSEA. CDR3: CSVEEGRGDREELFF. The CDR3 coding sequence is TGCAGCGTTGAAGAGGGGAGGGGGGATAGGGAGGAGCTGTTTTTT.

Details on this clonotype: This may be a read error, as it is one base from a much larger clone. The chain is built from TRBV5-4 and TRBJ2-3; D is uncertain. Matching the DNA end better, TRBJ1-5 makes the J call doubtful. This CDR3 is 17 amino acids long. Germline-derived CDR1 and CDR2 are SGHNT and YYREEE (reference sequence). Here the CDR3 DNA reads TGTGCCAGCAGCTTGGGACTGGTAGTGGCGGGCACAGATACGCAGCATTTT. Translation: CASSLGLVVAGTDTQHF.

In the case of this clonotype: This is likely a read error, given that the CDR3 carries no conserved phenylalanine or tryptophan at its end. The DNA is left out, because the CDR3 cannot be placed on it with certainty; the CDR3 is given as TCRdb lists it. The chain combines TRBV28 with TRBJ1-2. The CDR3 comprises 11 residues, both ends counted. Germline values: CDR1 MDHEN, CDR2 SYDVKM. CDR3 sequence: CASSYVEGYTL.

This clonotype has ten or more counts. The rearrangement uses TRBV20-1 and TRBJ2-2, with 9 bases matching TRBD1. This CDR3 region has 15 residues. The V segment lost 2 bases and the J segment 6 bases; nucleotides outside the gene matches: 7. Germline V CDR1 and CDR2: DFQATT, SNEGSKA (reference sequence). The CDR3 nucleotides are TGCAGTGCTAGAAGGGACAGGGTAAACGCCGGGGAGCTGTTTTTT. It translates to CSARRDRVNAGELFF.

In this sample, this clonotype turned up many times. The V call is TRBV29-1, the J call TRBJ2-7, with D tentatively TRBD2 (5 bases). This CDR3 is 11 amino acids long. V lost 7 bases, J lost 3 bases, and 10 bases lay in between. The germline V gene has CDR1 SQVTM and CDR2 ANQGSEA. The CDR3 reads CSGEEGYEQYF. CDR3 nucleotide sequence: TGCAGCGGGGAAGAGGGCTACGAGCAGTACTTC.

This clonotype was found many times. The genes are TRBV19 and TRBJ1-2, with 8 positions matching TRBD1. Germline CDR1 and CDR2: LNHDA and SQIVND (reference sequence). The J segment lost 6 bases and the V segment lost 5 bases, leaving 5 bases of the junction unmatched. CDR3 length equals 13 residues. The DNA of the CDR3 is TGTGCCAGTAGTGAGACAGGGGCGAATGGCTACACCTTC. Translated, it gives CASSETGANGYTF.

This clonotype has ten or more counts. V usage is TRBV4-1 and J usage is TRBJ2-5; D may be TRBD2 (6 bases). Trimming left V 6 bases short and J 5 bases short, with 25 bases between. CDR3 length equals 17 residues. CDR1 is MGHRA, CDR2 YSYEKL, per germline. This chain's CDR3 is CASSPTRTIPFVETQYF. The CDR3 region has the DNA TGCGCCAGCAGTCCGACGCGGACTATCCCTTTCGTGGAGACCCAGTACTTC.

This clonotype was observed many times. The chain carries TRBV14 and TRBJ2-1; 8 bases are a match to TRBD2. The CDR3 runs to 16 residues. Looked up from germline, CDR1 is SGHDN and CDR2 is FVKESK. Trimming at V came to 4 bases and at J to 3 bases, leaving 8 bases not matched to a gene. The CDR3 nucleotides read TGTGCCAGCAGCCGGGTTAGCGGGACTTTCTACAATGAGCAGTTCTTC. This translates into CASSRVSGTFYNEQFF.

With regard to this clonotype: One end of the junction fails to match germline, which may point to a read error. This chain connects TRBV3-1 to TRBJ2-7; TRBD2 matches at 12 bases. Germline lookup yields CDR1 LGHDT and CDR2 YNNKEL (reference sequence). The CDR3 has 16 amino acids. The CDR3: CVSSRLAGARAGEQYF. DNA for the CDR3: TGTGTCAGCAGCCGACTAGCGGGGGCCCGGGCTGGCGAGCAGTACTTC.

The chain links TRBV10-3 to TRBJ2-7; maybe TRBD1 (6 bases). The CDR3 spans 16 residues. CDR1 is ENHRY, CDR2 SYGVKD, per germline. Between the trimmed V and J ends, which lost 3 bases and 2 bases, there was a span of 17 bases. The DNA for the CDR3 is TGTGCCATCAGTGACCAAGGACAGCCCCTCGCCTACGAGCAGTACTTC. It specifies CAISDQGQPLAYEQYF.

Points on this clonotype: Sequence at one end of the junction differs from germline and may be a read error. V and J are TRBV19 and TRBJ2-2; possibly TRBD1 for D (6 bases). Looked up from germline, CDR1 is LNHDA and CDR2 is SQIVND (reference sequence). The CDR3 runs 14 residues. The CDR3 region has the DNA TGTGCCAGTAGTATGGCCGGGGACACCGGGGAGTTGCTTTTT. Translating gives CASSMAGDTGELLF.

There are many counts of this clonotype. Germline and junction disagree at one end, which may indicate a read error. The chain carries TRBV6-5 and TRBJ1-2; D unclear. The germline V gene encodes CDR1 MNHEY and CDR2 SVGAGI. This CDR3 comprises 13 residues. The CDR3 loop is CASSYGSGMGYTF. The DNA for the CDR3 is TGTGCCAGTAGTTACGGAAGCGGAATGGGCTACACCTTC.

This clonotype showed up many times. V and J are TRBV12-3 or TRBV12-4 and TRBJ1-5; 7 bases are a match to TRBD1. Trimming cost V 6 bases and J 2 bases; bases outside gene matches: 4. The CDR3 is 14 residues long. This CDR3 is CASSSGQRNQPQHF. The CDR3 DNA follows: TGTGCCAGCAGCTCGGGACAGCGCAATCAGCCCCAGCATTTT.

This clonotype was seen repeatedly, ten times or more. The chain is built from TRBV3-1 and TRBJ1-2; weak D call: TRBD1 (5 bases). V was cut by 1 base and J by 5 bases, with 17 bases left in between. Germline-derived CDR1 and CDR2 are LGHDT and YNNKEL (reference sequence). This CDR3 has 16 amino acids. The CDR3 DNA follows: TGTGCCAGCAGCCAAGTGGGGGATGGACCCAGGTATGGCTACACCTTC. It translates to CASSQVGDGPRYGYTF.

This clonotype has more than one count but fewer than ten. The chain combines TRBV12-3 or TRBV12-4 with TRBJ1-3; D not resolved. The V gene lost 5 bases and the J gene lost 3 bases, with 14 bases spanning the gap. There are 15 residues in the CDR3. Here the CDR3 reads CASSEWGSGGNTIYF. CDR3 DNA: TGTGCCAGCAGTGAATGGGGATCGGGTGGAAACACCATATATTTT.

Many counts were recorded for this clonotype. The V gene is TRBV9, the J gene TRBJ1-3, with TRBD1 as a possible D gene (6 bases). The CDR3 contains 16 residues. The germline V gene has CDR1 SGDLS and CDR2 YYNGEE. Deletions cut 3 bases from V and 0 bases from J, with 13 bases between. The DNA for the CDR3 is TGTGCCAGCAGCGCGGAAAGGGGGAGCTCTGGAAACACCATATATTTT. It translates to CASSAERGSSGNTIYF. Together with reference TRBV9 and TRBJ1-3, the CDR3 gives the full variable domain: DSGVTQTPKHLITATGQRVTLRCSPRSGDLSVYWYQQSLDQGLQFLIQYYNGEERAKGNILERFSAQQFPDLHSELNLSSLELGDSALYFCASSAERGSSGNTIYFGEGSWLTVV.

There are many counts of this clonotype. The chain combines TRBV5-1 with TRBJ2-7; 7 nucleotides match TRBD1. Germline CDR1 reads SGHRS; CDR2 reads YFSETQ. V shed 4 bases, J shed 4 bases, and the junction held 8 bases outside the gene matches. This CDR3 comprises 14 residues. Written as DNA, the CDR3 is TGCGCCAGCAGCCTGACAGGGTGGGGATACGAGCAGTACTTC. This encodes CASSLTGWGYEQYF.

This clonotype was counted ten times or more. The V call is TRBV11-3, the J call TRBJ2-1; TRBD2 matches at 11 bases. Germline V CDR1 and CDR2: SGHNT, YENEEA. This CDR3 region has 15 residues. The J segment lost 3 bases and the V segment lost 6 bases, leaving 4 bases of the junction unmatched. CDR3 DNA sequence: TGTGCCAGCAGTTCCGGGACTAGCGGCTACAATGAGCAGTTCTTC. Translating gives CASSSGTSGYNEQFF. The full variable domain, with the rest looked up from reference TRBV11-3 and TRBJ2-1, is EAGVVQSPRYKIIEKKQPVAFWCNPISGHNTLYWYLQNLGQGPELLIRYENEEAVDDSQLPKDRFSAERLKGVDSTLKIQPAELGDSAVYLCASSSGTSGYNEQFFGPGTRLTVL.

This clonotype showed up many times. The chain carries TRBV20-1 and TRBJ2-1; 12 bases map to TRBD2. The germline V gene encodes CDR1 DFQATT and CDR2 SNEGSKA (reference sequence). This CDR3 spans 16 amino acids. The V segment lost 3 bases and the J segment 4 bases; nucleotides outside the gene matches: 7. The CDR3 region is CSASRWTSGAYNEQFF. DNA of the CDR3: TGCAGTGCTAGTAGGTGGACTAGCGGGGCATACAATGAGCAGTTCTTC.

This clonotype was observed a handful of times. This chain connects TRBV10-3 to TRBJ1-2; a weak D match, TRBD1 (5 bases). Per the germline V gene, CDR1 is ENHRY and CDR2 is SYGVKD. CDR3 length: 18 residues. V lost 0 bases, J lost 8 bases, and 25 bases lay in between. In DNA form, the CDR3 reads TGTGCCATCAGTGAGTCGTTGGGTGACGGGGGAAAGCTGGGCGGCTACACCTTC. This translates into CAISESLGDGGKLGGYTF.

This clonotype appeared many times. The rearrangement joins TRBV4-1 to TRBJ1-6, with unresolved D. The CDR3 is 14 residues long. Germline V gene lookup returns CDR1 MGHRA and CDR2 YSYEKL. The V and J ends lost 2 bases and 4 bases respectively, with 6 bases between them. CDR3 region: CASSQKVYNSPLHF. The CDR3 DNA reads as TGCGCCAGCAGCCAAAAAGTTTATAATTCACCCCTCCACTTT.

This clonotype has a count of ten or more. This chain links TRBV5-4 with TRBJ1-2; no definite D call. In germline, CDR1 is SGHNT, CDR2 YYREEE (reference sequence). The CDR3 spans 17 residues. V gave up 0 bases and J gave up 0 bases, with 15 bases separating them. The DNA for the CDR3 is TGTGCCAGCAGCTTGGGTGGGCCCCCATCCCCTAACTATGGCTACACCTTC. Residues: CASSLGGPPSPNYGYTF.

The table lists this clonotype with many counts. Just one base apart from a much larger clone, this may be a read error. The genes are TRBV20-1 and TRBJ2-7, with D tentatively TRBD1 or TRBD2 (5 bases each). V lost 0 bases and J lost 9, with 21 bases in between. CDR1 DFQATT and CDR2 SNEGSKA come from the germline V gene (reference sequence). There are 15 residues in the CDR3. The CDR3 coding sequence is TGCAGTGCTAGAGATGGGGGTAGTAGGGGTCGGGGGCAGTACTTC. Translated: CSARDGGSRGRGQYF.

This clonotype was picked up a small number of times. A much larger clone differs from this one at a single base, so this may be a read error. V is TRBV30 and J is TRBJ2-7; 9 nucleotides align to TRBD2. V shed 1 base, J shed 4 bases, and the junction held 5 bases outside the gene matches. The germline CDR1 and CDR2 sequences are GTSNPN and SVGIG (reference sequence). The CDR3 has 14 amino acids. The CDR3 sequence: CAWSGGGRAYEQYF. As DNA, the CDR3 is TGTGCCTGGAGTGGCGGCGGGAGGGCTTACGAGCAGTACTTC.